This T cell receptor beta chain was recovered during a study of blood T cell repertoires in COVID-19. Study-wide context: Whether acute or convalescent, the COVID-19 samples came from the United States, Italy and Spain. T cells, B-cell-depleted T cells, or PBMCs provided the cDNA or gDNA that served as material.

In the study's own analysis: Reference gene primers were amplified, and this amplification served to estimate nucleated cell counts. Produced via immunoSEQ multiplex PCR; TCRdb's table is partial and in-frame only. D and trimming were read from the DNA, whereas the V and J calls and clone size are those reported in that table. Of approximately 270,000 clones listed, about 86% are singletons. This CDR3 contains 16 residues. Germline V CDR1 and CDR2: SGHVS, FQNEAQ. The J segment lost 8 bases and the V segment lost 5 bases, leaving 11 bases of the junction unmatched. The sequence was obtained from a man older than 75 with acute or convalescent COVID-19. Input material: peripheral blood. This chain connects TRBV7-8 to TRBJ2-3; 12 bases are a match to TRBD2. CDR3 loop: CASSNSLAGGQGTQYF. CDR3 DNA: TGTGCCAGCAGCAACAGCCTAGCGGGGGGGCAGGGTACGCAGTATTTT.